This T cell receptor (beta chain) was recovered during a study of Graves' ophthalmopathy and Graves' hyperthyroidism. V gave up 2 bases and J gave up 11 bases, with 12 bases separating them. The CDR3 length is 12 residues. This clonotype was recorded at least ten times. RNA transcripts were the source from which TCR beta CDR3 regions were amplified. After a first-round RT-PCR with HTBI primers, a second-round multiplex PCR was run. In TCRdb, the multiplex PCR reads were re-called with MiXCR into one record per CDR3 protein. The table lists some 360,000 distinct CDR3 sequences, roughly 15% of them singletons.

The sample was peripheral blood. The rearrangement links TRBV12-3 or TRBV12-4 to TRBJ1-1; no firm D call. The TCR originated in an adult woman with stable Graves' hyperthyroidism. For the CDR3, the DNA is TGTGCCAGCAGTTTAAATGGCCCTTGGGCTTTCTTT. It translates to CASSLNGPWAFF.